The 19 T cell receptor beta chains in this list originate from one sample, sequenced in a study of CD8+ T cells in alopecia areata. In each case, RNA was isolated and then reverse transcribed into cDNA as the sequencing template. Here immunoSEQ multiplex PCR was the method, and the copy in TCRdb shows in-frame clones only, minus some. The table records 90,000 to 150,000 clones, about 50% of them present only once. Treatment here: oral pan-JAK inhibitor, 5-10 mg twice daily. The input for sequencing was CD4+ T cells sorted from blood, taken at week 4, from a patient treated with tofacitinib. The origin of the receptors is a human donor with alopecia areata.

This clone appeared a single time. Distinct nucleotide sequences in the sample also encode this CDR3. The rearrangement joins TRBV30 to TRBJ2-3; D unclear. Germline assignment: CDR1 GTSNPN and CDR2 SVGIG (reference sequence). V lost 0 bases, J lost 5 bases, and 3 bases lay in between. The CDR3 is made up of 11 amino acids. The CDR3 sequence is CAWSVRDTQYF. As DNA, the CDR3 is TGTGCCTGGAGTGTAAGAGATACGCAGTATTTT.

The V call is TRBV29-1, the J call TRBJ1-1; a possible D gene is TRBD1 (5 bases). Trimming took 2 bases from V and 4 from J, leaving 14 bases between them. In germline, CDR1 is SQVTM, CDR2 ANQGSEA. The CDR3 sequence is 14 residues long. Here the CDR3 reads CSVEKGARGTEAFF. The CDR3 nucleotides read TGCAGCGTTGAAAAAGGGGCGAGGGGCACTGAAGCTTTCTTT.

Only a few counts were recorded for this clone. The chain joins TRBV6-1 to TRBJ2-6; no clear D gene. CDR3 length: 14 amino acids. Germline values: CDR1 MNHNS, CDR2 SASEGT. The V gene lost 2 bases and the J gene lost 0 bases, with 2 bases spanning the gap. The CDR3 DNA follows: TGTGCCAGCAGTGAATACTCTGGGGCCAACGTCCTGACTTTC. It is translated as CASSEYSGANVLTF.

The J gene is TRBJ2-7, the V gene TRBV10-3; TRBD2 matches at 14 bases. Germline V gives CDR1 ENHRY, CDR2 SYGVKD. V trimming: 0 bases; J trimming: 6 bases; junction bases outside the gene matches: 7. The CDR3 runs to 17 residues. The CDR3 loop reads CAISESRGLAGGGEQYF. The CDR3 DNA sequence: TGTGCCATCAGTGAGTCGCGCGGACTAGCGGGAGGAGGCGAGCAGTACTTC.

The sample holds a few counts of this clone. J is TRBJ1-2 and V is TRBV29-1; 7 bases map to TRBD1. With V trimmed by 4 bases and J by 4 bases, 6 bases remained unmatched. The CDR3 has 13 amino acids. Germline V gene sequence: CDR1 SQVTM, CDR2 ANQGSEA. The CDR3 region is CSVARGVSYGYTF. The DNA for the CDR3 is TGCAGCGTTGCCAGGGGGGTCTCCTATGGCTACACCTTC.

J is TRBJ2-7 and V is TRBV4-1; possible D gene TRBD1, 5 bases. CDR1 and CDR2 from the germline V gene are MGHRA and YSYEKL. The CDR3 is 15 amino acids. The V end was cut by 1 base, the J end by 0 bases, with 10 bases between. This CDR3 reads CASSQVGLSSYEQYF. The CDR3 DNA reads as TGCGCCAGCAGCCAAGTGGGGCTGAGCTCCTACGAGCAGTACTTC.

The CDR3, as DNA: TGTGCCAGCAGCCGGGGGACAGCGTACGAGCAGTACTTC. Translated: CASSRGTAYEQYF. The chain couples TRBV7-6 to TRBJ2-7, with a tentative D call TRBD1 (7 bases). Trimming shortened V by 5 bases and J by 4 bases, and 12 bases separated the two germline ends. CDR3 length: 13 amino acids. CDR1 SGHVS and CDR2 FNYEAQ come from the germline V gene.

This clone was observed a single time. This chain connects TRBV30 to TRBJ1-4; tentative D call: TRBD1 (5 bases). Germline values: CDR1 GTSNPN, CDR2 SVGIG (reference sequence). The CDR3 length is 12 residues. V gave up 6 bases and J gave up 8 bases, with 13 bases separating them. CDR3 sequence reads: CACSQGSEKLFF. The CDR3 DNA sequence: TGTGCCTGCTCTCAGGGTAGCGAAAAACTGTTTTTT.

V gene TRBV4-1 combines with J gene TRBJ2-5; 8 bases are a match to TRBD1. Per the germline V gene, CDR1 is MGHRA and CDR2 is YSYEKL. This CDR3 has 15 amino acids. The J segment lost 4 bases and the V segment lost 1 base, leaving 5 bases of the junction unmatched. The CDR3 spells CASSQGQGSRETQYF. The CDR3 DNA is TGCGCCAGCAGCCAAGGACAGGGGAGCAGAGAGACCCAGTACTTC.

The chain uses TRBV7-2 and TRBJ2-5; 9 positions match TRBD2. Germline CDR1 is SGHTA and CDR2 is FQGNSA. J lost 5 bases, V lost 0 bases, and 7 bases had no gene match. This CDR3 is built from 16 residues. CDR3 sequence: CASSLAGTSLGETQYF. CDR3 bases: TGTGCCAGCAGCTTAGCCGGGACTAGCCTGGGGGAGACCCAGTACTTC. The complete variable domain, with remaining parts taken from reference TRBV7-2 and TRBJ2-5, reads GAGVSQSPSNKVTEKGKDVELRCDPISGHTALYWYRQSLGQGLEFLIYFQGNSAPDKSGLPSDRFSAERTGGSVSTLTIQRTQQEDSAVYLCASSLAGTSLGETQYFGPGTRLLVL.

This clone was seen more than once but under ten times. The chain combines TRBV30 with TRBJ2-1; the match to TRBD2 covers 13 bases. Trimming took 6 bases from V and 8 from J; bases not matched to a gene: 7. The germline CDR1 and CDR2 sequences are GTSNPN and SVGIG (reference sequence). This CDR3 has 14 residues. The CDR3 bases are TGTGCCTGTCATGGGACTAGCGGGACCCATGAGCAGTTCTTC. The encoded protein is CACHGTSGTHEQFF.

The chain links TRBV5-4 to TRBJ1-1; 7 bases line up with TRBD1. Germline V gives CDR1 SGHNT, CDR2 YYREEE (reference sequence). The CDR3 extends over 14 amino acids. V lost 4 bases and J lost 1; bases outside the gene matches: 4. CDR3 loop: CASSTGQRNTEAFF. The CDR3 DNA reads TGTGCCAGCAGCACGGGACAGAGGAACACTGAAGCTTTCTTT.

The V gene is TRBV18, the J gene TRBJ2-7; 9 nucleotides match TRBD2. The V gene's germline CDR1 is KGHSH and CDR2 LQKENI. The CDR3 consists of 14 residues. Losses at the gene ends were 5 bases for V and 4 bases for J; bases not matched to a gene: 6. This CDR3 is CASSFTSGFYEQYF. The DNA for the CDR3 is TGTGCCAGCTCATTCACTAGCGGGTTTTACGAGCAGTACTTC.

CDR3 loop: CASSLAPGTSDYNEQFF. CDR3 DNA sequence: TGTGCCAGCAGCTTAGCGCCGGGGACTAGCGACTACAATGAGCAGTTCTTC. This chain connects TRBV7-9 to TRBJ2-1; TRBD2 matches 10 bases. The V gene end was trimmed by 0 bases and the J gene end by 3 bases; junction bases not matched to a gene: 5. Germline V gene sequence: CDR1 SEHNR, CDR2 FQNEAQ (reference sequence). The CDR3 totals 17 residues.

This chain links TRBV2 with TRBJ1-5; TRBD1 agrees at 11 bases. V gave up 6 bases and J gave up 6 bases; unmatched junction bases: 4. In germline, CDR1 is SNHLY, CDR2 FYNNEI. This CDR3 region has 14 residues. CDR3 region: CASRAGQGAQPQHF. The CDR3 region has the DNA TGTGCCAGCAGGGCCGGACAGGGGGCTCAGCCCCAGCATTTT.

The chain combines TRBV6-5 with TRBJ1-5; no clear D. The V end lost 0 bases, the J end lost 4 bases, and 10 bases lay between the germline ends. In germline, CDR1 is MNHEY, CDR2 SVGAGI. This CDR3 spans 15 amino acids. Written as DNA, the CDR3 is TGTGCCAGCAGTTACTCGAATCGCGGAAATCAGCCCCAGCATTTT. Amino acid sequence: CASSYSNRGNQPQHF.

The chain joins TRBV7-8 to TRBJ1-2, with 7 bases that match TRBD1. Germline assignment: CDR1 SGHVS and CDR2 FQNEAQ. The trim removed 4 bases at V and 8 bases at J, leaving 7 bases unmatched. The CDR3 sequence is 13 residues long. The CDR3, as DNA: TGTGCCAGCAGCTCGAAAGGGGGCAAAGGCTACACCTTC. This codes for CASSSKGGKGYTF.

This chain connects TRBV7-9 to TRBJ1-6; D not resolved. The germline V gene has CDR1 SEHNR and CDR2 FQNEAQ (reference sequence). V was clipped by 1 base and J by 7 bases, with 8 bases between them. CDR3 size: 14 residues. The CDR3 sequence: CASSLEQRNSPLHF. In DNA form, the CDR3 reads TGTGCCAGCAGCTTAGAACAGCGAAATTCACCCCTCCACTTT.

This clone was seen once. The chain carries TRBV30 and TRBJ1-5; 11 bases align to TRBD1. The V segment lost 2 bases and the J segment 0 bases; nucleotides outside the gene matches: 3. Germline V gene data show CDR1 as GTSNPN and CDR2 as SVGIG (reference sequence). The CDR3 loop spans 16 amino acids. The CDR3 coding sequence is TGTGCCTGGAGTTTAGGGACAGGGGGTAGCAATCAGCCCCAGCATTTT. It yields the protein CAWSLGTGGSNQPQHF.